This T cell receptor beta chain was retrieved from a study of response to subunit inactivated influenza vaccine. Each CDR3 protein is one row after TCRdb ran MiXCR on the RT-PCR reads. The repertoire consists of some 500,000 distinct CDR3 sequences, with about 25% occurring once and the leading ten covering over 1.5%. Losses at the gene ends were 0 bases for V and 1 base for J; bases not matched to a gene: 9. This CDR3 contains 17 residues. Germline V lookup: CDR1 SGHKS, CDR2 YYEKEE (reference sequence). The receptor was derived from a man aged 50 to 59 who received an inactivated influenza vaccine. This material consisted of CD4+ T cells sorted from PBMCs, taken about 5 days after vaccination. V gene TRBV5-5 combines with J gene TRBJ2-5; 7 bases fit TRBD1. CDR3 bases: TGTGCCAGCAGCTTGGCACCTAGGGGGCCGAGCCAAGAGACCCAGTACTTC. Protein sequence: CASSLAPRGPSQETQYF.